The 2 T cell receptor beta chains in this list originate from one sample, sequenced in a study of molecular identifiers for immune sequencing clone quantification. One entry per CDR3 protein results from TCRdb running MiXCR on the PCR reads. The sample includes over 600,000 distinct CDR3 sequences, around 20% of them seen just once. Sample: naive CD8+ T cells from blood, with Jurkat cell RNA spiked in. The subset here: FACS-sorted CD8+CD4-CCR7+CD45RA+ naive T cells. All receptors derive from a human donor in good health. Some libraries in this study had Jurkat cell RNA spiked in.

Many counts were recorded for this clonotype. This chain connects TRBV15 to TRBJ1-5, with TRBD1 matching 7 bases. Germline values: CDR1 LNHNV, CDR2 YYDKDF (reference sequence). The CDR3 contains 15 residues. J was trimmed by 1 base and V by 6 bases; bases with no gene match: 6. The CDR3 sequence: CATRPSTGSNQPQHF. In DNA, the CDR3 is TGTGCCACCAGACCTTCGACAGGGAGCAATCAGCCCCAGCATTTT. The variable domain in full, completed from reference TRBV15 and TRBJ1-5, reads DAMVIQNPRYQVTQFGKPVTLSCSQTLNHNVMYWYQQKSSQAPKLLFHYYDKDFNNEADTPDNFQSRRPNTSFCFLDIRSPGLGDTAMYLCATRPSTGSNQPQHFGDGTRLSIL.

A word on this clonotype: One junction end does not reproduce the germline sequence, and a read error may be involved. The DNA for the CDR3 is TGTGCCAGCAATTTAGACAGGGTTCATGAGCAGTTCTTC. This encodes CASNLDRVHEQFF. The rearrangement uses TRBV27 and TRBJ2-1; the match to TRBD1 covers 7 bases. This CDR3 has 13 amino acids. Germline V gives CDR1 MNHEY, CDR2 SMNVEV (reference sequence).